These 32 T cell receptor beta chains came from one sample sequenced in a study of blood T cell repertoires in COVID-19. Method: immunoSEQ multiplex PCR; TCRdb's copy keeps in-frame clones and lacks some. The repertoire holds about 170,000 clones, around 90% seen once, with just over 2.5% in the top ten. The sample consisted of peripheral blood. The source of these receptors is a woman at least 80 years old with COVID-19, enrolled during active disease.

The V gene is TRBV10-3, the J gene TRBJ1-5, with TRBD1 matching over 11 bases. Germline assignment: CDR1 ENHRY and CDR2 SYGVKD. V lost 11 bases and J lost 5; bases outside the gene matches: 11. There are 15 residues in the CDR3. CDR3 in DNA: TGTGCCGCCTCCGGGACAGGGGGACCTGATCAGCCCCAGCATTTT. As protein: CAASGTGGPDQPQHF.

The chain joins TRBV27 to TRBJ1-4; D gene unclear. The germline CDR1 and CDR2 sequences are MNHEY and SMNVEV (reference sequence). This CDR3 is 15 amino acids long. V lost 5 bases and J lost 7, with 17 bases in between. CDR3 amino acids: CASSRYVTSSEKLFF. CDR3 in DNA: TGTGCCAGCAGTCGCTATGTCACGAGCTCTGAAAAACTGTTTTTT.

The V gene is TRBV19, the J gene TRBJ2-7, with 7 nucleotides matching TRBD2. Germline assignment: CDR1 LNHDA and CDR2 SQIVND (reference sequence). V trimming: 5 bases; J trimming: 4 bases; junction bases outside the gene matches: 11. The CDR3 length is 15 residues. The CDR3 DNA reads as TGTGCCAGTAGTTTAGTAGGCGGGAGAAGGTACGAGCAGTACTTC. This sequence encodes CASSLVGGRRYEQYF.

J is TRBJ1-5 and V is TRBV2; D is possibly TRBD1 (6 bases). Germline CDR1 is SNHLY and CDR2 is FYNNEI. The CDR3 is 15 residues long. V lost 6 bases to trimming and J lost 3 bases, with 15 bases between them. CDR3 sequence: CASSLGGANNQPQHF. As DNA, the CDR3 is TGTGCCAGCAGCTTGGGGGGGGCGAACAATCAGCCCCAGCATTTT.

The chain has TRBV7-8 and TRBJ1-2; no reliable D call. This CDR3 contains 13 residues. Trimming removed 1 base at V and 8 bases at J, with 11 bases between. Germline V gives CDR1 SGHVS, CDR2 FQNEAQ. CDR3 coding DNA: TGTGCCAGCAGCTTAGTAACAGAGAGAGGCTACACCTTC. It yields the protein CASSLVTERGYTF.

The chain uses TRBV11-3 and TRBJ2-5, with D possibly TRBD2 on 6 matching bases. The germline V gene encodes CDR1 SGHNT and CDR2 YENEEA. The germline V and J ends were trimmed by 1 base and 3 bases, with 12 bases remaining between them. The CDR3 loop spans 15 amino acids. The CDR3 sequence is CASSLGDGTEETQYF. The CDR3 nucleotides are TGTGCCAGCAGCTTAGGGGACGGGACTGAAGAGACCCAGTACTTC. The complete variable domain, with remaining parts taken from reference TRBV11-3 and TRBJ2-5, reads EAGVVQSPRYKIIEKKQPVAFWCNPISGHNTLYWYLQNLGQGPELLIRYENEEAVDDSQLPKDRFSAERLKGVDSTLKIQPAELGDSAVYLCASSLGDGTEETQYFGPGTRLLVL.

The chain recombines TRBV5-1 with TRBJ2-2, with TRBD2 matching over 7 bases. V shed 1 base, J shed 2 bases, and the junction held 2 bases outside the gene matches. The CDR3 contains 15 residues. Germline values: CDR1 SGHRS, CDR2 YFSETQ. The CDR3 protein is CASSLPSGNTGELFF. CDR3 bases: TGCGCCAGCAGCTTGCCTAGCGGCAACACCGGGGAGCTGTTTTTT.

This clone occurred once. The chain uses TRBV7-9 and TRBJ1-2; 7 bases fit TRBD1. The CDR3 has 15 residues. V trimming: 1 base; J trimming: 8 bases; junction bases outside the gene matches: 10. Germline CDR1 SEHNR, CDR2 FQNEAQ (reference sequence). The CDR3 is CASSLGGNRGEGYTF. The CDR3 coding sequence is TGTGCCAGCAGCTTAGGCGGGAACAGGGGTGAGGGCTACACCTTC.

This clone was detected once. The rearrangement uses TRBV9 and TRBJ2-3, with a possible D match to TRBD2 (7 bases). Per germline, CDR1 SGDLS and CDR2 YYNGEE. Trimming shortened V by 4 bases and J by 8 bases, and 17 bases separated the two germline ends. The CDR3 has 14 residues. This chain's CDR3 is CASSYTGGPGTQYF. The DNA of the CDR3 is TGTGCCAGCAGCTATACCGGGGGGCCCGGTACGCAGTATTTT.

CDR3 DNA: TGTGCCAGCAGTTCGGGACAGGGTAAGGCTGAAGCTTTCTTT. Its translation is CASSSGQGKAEAFF. The chain is built from TRBV6-5 and TRBJ1-1, with 9 bases matching TRBD1. CDR3 length: 14 amino acids. V shed 4 bases, J shed 6 bases, and the junction held 6 bases outside the gene matches. CDR1 and CDR2 from the germline V gene are MNHEY and SVGAGI.

In nucleotides, the CDR3 is TGCGCCAGCAGCTTGGATGGCCCCTACGAGCAGTACTTC. It codes for CASSLDGPYEQYF. This sequence joins TRBV5-1 and TRBJ2-7; D gene unclear. Trimming removed 0 bases from V and 2 bases from J, with 6 bases in between. In germline, CDR1 is SGHRS, CDR2 YFSETQ. There are 13 residues in the CDR3.

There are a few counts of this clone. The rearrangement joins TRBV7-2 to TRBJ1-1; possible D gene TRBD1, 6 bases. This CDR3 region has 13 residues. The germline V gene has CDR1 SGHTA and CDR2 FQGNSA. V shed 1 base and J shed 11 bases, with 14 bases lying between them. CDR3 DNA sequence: TGTGCCAGCAGCTTAGGAGACAGGTTGATGGCTTTCTTT. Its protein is CASSLGDRLMAFF.

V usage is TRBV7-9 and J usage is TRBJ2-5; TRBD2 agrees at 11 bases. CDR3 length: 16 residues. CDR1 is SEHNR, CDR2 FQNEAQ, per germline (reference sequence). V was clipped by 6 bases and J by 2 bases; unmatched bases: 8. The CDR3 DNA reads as TGTGCCAGCAGTCCGGGGACTAGCGGATATCAAGAGACCCAGTACTTC. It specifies CASSPGTSGYQETQYF. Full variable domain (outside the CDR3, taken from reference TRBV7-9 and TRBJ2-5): DTGVSQNPRHKITKRGQNVTFRCDPISEHNRLYWYRQTLGQGPEFLTYFQNEAQLEKSRLLSDRFSAERPKGSFSTLEIQRTEQGDSAMYLCASSPGTSGYQETQYFGPGTRLLVL.

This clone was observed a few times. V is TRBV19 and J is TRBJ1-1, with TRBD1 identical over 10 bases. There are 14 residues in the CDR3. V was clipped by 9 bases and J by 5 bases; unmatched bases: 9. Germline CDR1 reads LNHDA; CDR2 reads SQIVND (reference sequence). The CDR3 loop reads CARSSTGGSTEAFF. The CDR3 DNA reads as TGTGCCAGGAGTTCGACAGGGGGCAGTACTGAAGCTTTCTTT.

The CDR3 protein is CASIPGRTTQETQYF. For the CDR3, the DNA is TGTGCCAGCATTCCGGGACGGACTACACAAGAGACCCAGTACTTC. The chain is built from TRBV2 and TRBJ2-5, with D possibly TRBD2 on 6 matching bases. The CDR3 spans 15 residues. Germline V lookup: CDR1 SNHLY, CDR2 FYNNEI. Deletions cut 7 bases from V and 2 bases from J, with 17 bases between.

CDR3 region: CASSYGLESSYNSPLHF. DNA for the CDR3: TGCGCCAGCAGCTACGGACTGGAGAGCTCCTATAATTCACCCCTCCACTTT. The rearrangement links TRBV5-1 to TRBJ1-6; D unclear. The CDR3 is made up of 17 amino acids. Trimming left V 3 bases short and J 0 bases short, with 13 bases between. CDR1 SGHRS and CDR2 YFSETQ come from the germline V gene.

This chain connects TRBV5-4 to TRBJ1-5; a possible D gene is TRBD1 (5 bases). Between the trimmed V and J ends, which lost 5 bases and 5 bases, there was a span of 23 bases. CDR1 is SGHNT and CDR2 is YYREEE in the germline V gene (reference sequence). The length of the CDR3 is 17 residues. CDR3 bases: TGTGCCAGCAGTCCGCCGGGGGAACAAAAAAAAGATCAGCCCCAGCATTTT. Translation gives CASSPPGEQKKDQPQHF. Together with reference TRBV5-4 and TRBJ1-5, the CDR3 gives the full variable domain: ETGVTQSPTHLIKTRGQQVTLRCSSQSGHNTVSWYQQALGQGPQFIFQYYREEENGRGNFPPRFSGLQFPNYSSELNVNALELDDSALYLCASSPPGEQKKDQPQHFGDGTRLSIL.

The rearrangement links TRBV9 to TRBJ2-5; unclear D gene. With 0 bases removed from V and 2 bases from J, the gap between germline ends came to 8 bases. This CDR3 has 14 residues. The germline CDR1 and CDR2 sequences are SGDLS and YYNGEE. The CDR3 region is CASSVGPEQETQYF. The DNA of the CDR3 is TGTGCCAGCAGCGTAGGTCCAGAACAAGAGACCCAGTACTTC. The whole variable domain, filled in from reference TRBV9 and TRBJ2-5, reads DSGVTQTPKHLITATGQRVTLRCSPRSGDLSVYWYQQSLDQGLQFLIQYYNGEERAKGNILERFSAQQFPDLHSELNLSSLELGDSALYFCASSVGPEQETQYFGPGTRLLVL.

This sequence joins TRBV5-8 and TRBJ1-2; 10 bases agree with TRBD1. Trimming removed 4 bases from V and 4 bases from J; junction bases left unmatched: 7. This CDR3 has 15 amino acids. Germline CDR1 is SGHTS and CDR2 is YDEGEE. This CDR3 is CASSRGTGASYGYTF. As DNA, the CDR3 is TGTGCCAGCAGCAGGGGGACAGGGGCATCCTATGGCTACACCTTC.

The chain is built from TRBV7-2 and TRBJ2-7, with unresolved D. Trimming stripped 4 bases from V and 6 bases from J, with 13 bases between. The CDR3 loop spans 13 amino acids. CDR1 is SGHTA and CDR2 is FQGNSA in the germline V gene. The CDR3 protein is CASSSDSFGEQYF. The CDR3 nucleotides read TGTGCCAGCAGCTCCGACTCGTTTGGCGAGCAGTACTTC.

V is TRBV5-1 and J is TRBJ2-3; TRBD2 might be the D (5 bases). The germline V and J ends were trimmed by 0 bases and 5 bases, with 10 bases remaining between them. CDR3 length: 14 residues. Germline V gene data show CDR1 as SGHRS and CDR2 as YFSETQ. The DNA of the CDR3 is TGCGCCAGCAGCTTGGCGACTACACAAGATACGCAGTATTTT. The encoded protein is CASSLATTQDTQYF.

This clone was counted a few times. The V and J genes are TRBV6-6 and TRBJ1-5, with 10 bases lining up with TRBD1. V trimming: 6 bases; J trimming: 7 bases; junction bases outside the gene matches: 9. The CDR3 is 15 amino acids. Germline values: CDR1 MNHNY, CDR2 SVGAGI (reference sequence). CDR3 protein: CASSTGTGEGQPQHF. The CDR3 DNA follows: TGTGCCAGCAGCACCGGGACAGGGGAGGGCCAGCCCCAGCATTTT.

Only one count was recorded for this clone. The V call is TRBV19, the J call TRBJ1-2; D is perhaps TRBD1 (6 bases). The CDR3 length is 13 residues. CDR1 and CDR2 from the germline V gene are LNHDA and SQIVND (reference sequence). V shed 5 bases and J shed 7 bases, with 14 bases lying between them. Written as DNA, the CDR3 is TGTGCCAGTAGTGCTGGGGGCATAGGTGGCTACACCTTC. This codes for CASSAGGIGGYTF.

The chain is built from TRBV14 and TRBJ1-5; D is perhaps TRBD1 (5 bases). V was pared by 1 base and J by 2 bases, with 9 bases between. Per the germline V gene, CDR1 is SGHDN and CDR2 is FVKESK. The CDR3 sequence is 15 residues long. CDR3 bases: TGTGCCAGCAGCCAAGGGGGCTCCCGCAATCAGCCCCAGCATTTT. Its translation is CASSQGGSRNQPQHF.

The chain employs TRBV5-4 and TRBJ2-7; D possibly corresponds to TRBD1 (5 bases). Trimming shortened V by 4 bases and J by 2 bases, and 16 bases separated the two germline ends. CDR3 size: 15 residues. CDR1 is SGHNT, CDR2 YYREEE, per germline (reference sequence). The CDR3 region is CASSPTQGNPYEQYF. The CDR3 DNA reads TGTGCCAGCAGCCCGACCCAGGGAAACCCCTACGAGCAGTACTTC.

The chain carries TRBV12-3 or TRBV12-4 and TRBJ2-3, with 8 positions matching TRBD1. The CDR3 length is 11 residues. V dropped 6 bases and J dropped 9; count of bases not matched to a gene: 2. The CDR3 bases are TGTGCCAGCAGGACAGGGGTGACGCAGTATTTT. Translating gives CASRTGVTQYF.

CDR3 nucleotides: TGTGCCAGCACCCTAGATGGACAGGCTGGCGGCTACACCTTC. It encodes CASTLDGQAGGYTF. This sequence joins TRBV7-8 and TRBJ1-2; TRBD1 agrees at 7 bases. Germline V gene data show CDR1 as SGHVS and CDR2 as FQNEAQ. With V trimmed by 7 bases and J by 8 bases, 13 bases remained unmatched. The CDR3 consists of 14 residues.

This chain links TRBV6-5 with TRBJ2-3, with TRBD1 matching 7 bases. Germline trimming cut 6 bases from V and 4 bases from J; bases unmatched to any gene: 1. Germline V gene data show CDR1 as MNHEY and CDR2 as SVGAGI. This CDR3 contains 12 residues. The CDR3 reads CASRGTADTQYF. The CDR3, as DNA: TGTGCCAGCAGAGGGACAGCAGATACGCAGTATTTT.

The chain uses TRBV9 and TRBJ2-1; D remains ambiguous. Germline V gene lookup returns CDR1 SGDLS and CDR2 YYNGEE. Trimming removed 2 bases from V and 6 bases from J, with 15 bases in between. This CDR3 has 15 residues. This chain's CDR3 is CASSVEPKSFNEQFF. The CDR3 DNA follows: TGTGCCAGCAGCGTGGAGCCAAAGAGTTTCAATGAGCAGTTCTTC.

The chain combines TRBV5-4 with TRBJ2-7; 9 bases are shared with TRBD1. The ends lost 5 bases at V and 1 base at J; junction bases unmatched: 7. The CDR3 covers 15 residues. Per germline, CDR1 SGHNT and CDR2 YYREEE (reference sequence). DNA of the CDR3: TGTGCCAGCAGATGGGACAGGGAGGGATCCTACGAGCAGTACTTC. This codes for CASRWDREGSYEQYF.

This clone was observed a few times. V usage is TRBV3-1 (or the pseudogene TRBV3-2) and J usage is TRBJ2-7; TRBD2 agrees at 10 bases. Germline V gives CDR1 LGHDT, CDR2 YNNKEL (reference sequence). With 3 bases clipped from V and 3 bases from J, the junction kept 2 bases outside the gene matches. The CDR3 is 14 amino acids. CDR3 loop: CASSQGLASYEQYF. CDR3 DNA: TGTGCCAGCAGCCAGGGACTAGCGAGCTACGAGCAGTACTTC.

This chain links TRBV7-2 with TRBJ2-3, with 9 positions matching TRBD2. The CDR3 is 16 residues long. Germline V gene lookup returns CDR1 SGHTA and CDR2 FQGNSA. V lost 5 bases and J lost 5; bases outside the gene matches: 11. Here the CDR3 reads CASSLRGLANRDTQYF. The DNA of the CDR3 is TGTGCCAGCAGCCTAAGGGGACTAGCCAATAGAGATACGCAGTATTTT. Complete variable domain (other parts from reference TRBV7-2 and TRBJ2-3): GAGVSQSPSNKVTEKGKDVELRCDPISGHTALYWYRQSLGQGLEFLIYFQGNSAPDKSGLPSDRFSAERTGGSVSTLTIQRTQQEDSAVYLCASSLRGLANRDTQYFGPGTRLTVL.